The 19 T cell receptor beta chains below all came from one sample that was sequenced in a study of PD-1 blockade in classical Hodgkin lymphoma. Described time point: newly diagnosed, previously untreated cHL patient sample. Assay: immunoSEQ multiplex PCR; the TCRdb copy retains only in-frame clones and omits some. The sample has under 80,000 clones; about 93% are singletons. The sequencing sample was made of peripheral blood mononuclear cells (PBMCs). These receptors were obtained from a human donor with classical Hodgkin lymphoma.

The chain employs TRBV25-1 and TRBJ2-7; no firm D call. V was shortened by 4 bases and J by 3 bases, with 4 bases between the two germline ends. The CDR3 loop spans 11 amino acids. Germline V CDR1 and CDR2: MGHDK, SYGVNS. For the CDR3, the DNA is TGTGCCAGCAGTGCGGGCTACGAGCAGTACTTC. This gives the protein CASSAGYEQYF.

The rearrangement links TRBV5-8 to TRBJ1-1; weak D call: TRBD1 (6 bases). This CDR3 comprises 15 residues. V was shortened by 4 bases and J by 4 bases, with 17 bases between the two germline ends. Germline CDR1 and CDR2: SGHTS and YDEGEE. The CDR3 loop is CASSLGGSHVTEAFF. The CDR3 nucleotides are TGTGCCAGCAGCCTAGGGGGGAGTCATGTCACTGAAGCTTTCTTT.

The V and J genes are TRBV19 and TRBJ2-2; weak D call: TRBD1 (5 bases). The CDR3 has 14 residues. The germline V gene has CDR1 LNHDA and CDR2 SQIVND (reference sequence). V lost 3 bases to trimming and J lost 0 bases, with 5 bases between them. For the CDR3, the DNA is TGTGCCAGTAGTATGGACACGAACACCGGGGAGCTGTTTTTT. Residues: CASSMDTNTGELFF.

The CDR3 DNA reads as TGTGCCAGCTCACCACCTTCAGGGAAGGGCTACGAGCAGTACTTC. This codes for CASSPPSGKGYEQYF. V is TRBV18 and J is TRBJ2-7; D may be TRBD1 (5 bases). This CDR3 is built from 15 residues. Trimming removed 0 bases at V and 3 bases at J, with 12 bases between. Per the germline V gene, CDR1 is KGHSH and CDR2 is LQKENI.

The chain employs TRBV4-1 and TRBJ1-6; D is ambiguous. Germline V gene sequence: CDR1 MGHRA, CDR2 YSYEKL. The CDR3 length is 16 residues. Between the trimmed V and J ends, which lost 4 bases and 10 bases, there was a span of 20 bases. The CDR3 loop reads CASSRARGDEHSPLHF. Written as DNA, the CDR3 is TGCGCCAGCAGCCGTGCCCGGGGAGATGAGCACTCACCCCTCCACTTT.

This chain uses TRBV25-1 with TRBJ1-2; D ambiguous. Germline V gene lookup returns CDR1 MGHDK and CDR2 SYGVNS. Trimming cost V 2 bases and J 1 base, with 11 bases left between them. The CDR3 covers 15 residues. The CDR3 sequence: CASSEGQNLNYGYTF. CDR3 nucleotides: TGTGCCAGCAGTGAAGGCCAGAACCTTAACTATGGCTACACCTTC.

The chain's CDR3 is CASSPGTKNEKLFF. CDR3 sequence (DNA): TGTGCCAGCAGCCCCGGGACGAAGAATGAAAAACTGTTTTTT. The V call is TRBV5-6, the J call TRBJ1-4, with a possible D match to TRBD1 (5 bases). V lost 4 bases to trimming and J lost 5 bases, with 12 bases between them. This CDR3 region has 14 residues. Per germline, CDR1 SGHDT and CDR2 YYEEEE.

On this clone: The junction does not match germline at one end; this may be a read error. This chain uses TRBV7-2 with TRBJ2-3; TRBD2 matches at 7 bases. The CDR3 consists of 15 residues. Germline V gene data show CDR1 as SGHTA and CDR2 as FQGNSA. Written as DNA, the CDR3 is TGTGCCAGCAGCTTTACGGGAGGCCACACAGATATGCAGTATTTT. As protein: CASSFTGGHTDMQYF.

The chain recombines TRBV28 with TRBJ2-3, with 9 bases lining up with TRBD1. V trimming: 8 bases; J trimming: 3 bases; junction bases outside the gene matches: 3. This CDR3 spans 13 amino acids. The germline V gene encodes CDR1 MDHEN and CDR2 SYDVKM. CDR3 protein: CASQDRGTDTQYF. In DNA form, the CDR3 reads TGTGCCAGCCAGGACAGGGGTACAGATACGCAGTATTTT. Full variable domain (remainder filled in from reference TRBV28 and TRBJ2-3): DVKVTQSSRYLVKRTGEKVFLECVQDMDHENMFWYRQDPGLGLRLIYFSYDVKMKEKGDIPEGYSVSREKKERFSLILESASTNQTSMYLCASQDRGTDTQYFGPGTRLTVL.

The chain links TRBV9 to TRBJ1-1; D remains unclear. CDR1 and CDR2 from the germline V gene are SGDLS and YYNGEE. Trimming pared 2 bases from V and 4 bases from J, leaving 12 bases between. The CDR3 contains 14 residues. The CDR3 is CASSVRVDVTEAFF. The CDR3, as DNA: TGTGCCAGCAGCGTTAGGGTGGATGTCACTGAAGCTTTCTTT.

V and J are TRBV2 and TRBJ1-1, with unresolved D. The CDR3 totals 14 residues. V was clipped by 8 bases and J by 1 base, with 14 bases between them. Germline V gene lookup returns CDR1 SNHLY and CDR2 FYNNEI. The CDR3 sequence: CASGSGQGNTEAFF. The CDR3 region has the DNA TGTGCCAGCGGGTCAGGCCAAGGGAACACTGAAGCTTTCTTT.

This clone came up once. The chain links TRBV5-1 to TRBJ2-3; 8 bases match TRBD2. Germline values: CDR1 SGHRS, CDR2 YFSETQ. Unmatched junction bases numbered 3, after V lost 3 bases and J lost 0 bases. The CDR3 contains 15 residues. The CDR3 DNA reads TGCGCCAGCAGCTACACTAGCGGCAGCACAGATACGCAGTATTTT. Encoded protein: CASSYTSGSTDTQYF. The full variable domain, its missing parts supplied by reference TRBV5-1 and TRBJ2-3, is KAGVTQTPRYLIKTRGQQVTLSCSPISGHRSVSWYQQTPGQGLQFLFEYFSETQRNKGNFPGRFSGRQFSNSRSEMNVSTLELGDSALYLCASSYTSGSTDTQYFGPGTRLTVL.

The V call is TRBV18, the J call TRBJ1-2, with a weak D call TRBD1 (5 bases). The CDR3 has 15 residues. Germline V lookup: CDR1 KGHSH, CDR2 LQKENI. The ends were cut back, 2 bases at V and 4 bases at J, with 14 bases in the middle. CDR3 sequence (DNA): TGTGCCAGCTCACCAATCGGCAGGGTCGGCTATGGCTACACCTTC. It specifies CASSPIGRVGYGYTF.

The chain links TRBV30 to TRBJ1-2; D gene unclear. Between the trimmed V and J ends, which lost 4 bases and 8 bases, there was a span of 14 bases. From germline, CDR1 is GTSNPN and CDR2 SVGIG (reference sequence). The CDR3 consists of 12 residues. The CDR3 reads CAWIRGARGYTF. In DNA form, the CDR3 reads TGTGCCTGGATTCGGGGAGCCCGGGGCTACACCTTC.

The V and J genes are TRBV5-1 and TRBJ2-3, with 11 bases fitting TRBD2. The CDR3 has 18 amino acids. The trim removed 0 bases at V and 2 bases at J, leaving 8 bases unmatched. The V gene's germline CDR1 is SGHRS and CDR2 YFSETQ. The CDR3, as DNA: TGCGCCAGCAGCTTGGGAGGGCTAGCGGGAGGCCCCACAGATACGCAGTATTTT. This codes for CASSLGGLAGGPTDTQYF.

The CDR3 DNA sequence: TGTGCCAGCAGTGAACTGCAGGGGGACGCTGGAAACACCATATATTTT. Residues: CASSELQGDAGNTIYF. The chain couples TRBV6-1 to TRBJ1-3, with 7 bases matching TRBD1. Germline-derived CDR1 and CDR2 are MNHNS and SASEGT. The V segment lost 2 bases and the J segment 2 bases; nucleotides outside the gene matches: 6. The CDR3 length is 16 residues.

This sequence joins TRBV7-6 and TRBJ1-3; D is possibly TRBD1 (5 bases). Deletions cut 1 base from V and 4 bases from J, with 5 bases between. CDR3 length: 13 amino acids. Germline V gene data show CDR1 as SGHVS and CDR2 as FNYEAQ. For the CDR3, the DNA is TGTGCCAGCAGCTTAGACAGGGGAAACACCATATATTTT. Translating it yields CASSLDRGNTIYF. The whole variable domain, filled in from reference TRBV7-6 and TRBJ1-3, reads GAGVSQSPRYKVTKRGQDVALRCDPISGHVSLYWYRQALGQGPEFLTYFNYEAQQDKSGLPNDRFSAERPEGSISTLTIQRTEQRDSAMYRCASSLDRGNTIYFGEGSWLTVV.

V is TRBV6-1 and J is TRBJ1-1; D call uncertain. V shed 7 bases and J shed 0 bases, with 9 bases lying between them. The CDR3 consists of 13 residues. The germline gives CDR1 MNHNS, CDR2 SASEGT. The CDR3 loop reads CASNPTVNTEAFF. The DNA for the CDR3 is TGTGCCAGCAACCCCACCGTGAACACTGAAGCTTTCTTT.

This CDR3 is CASREGQANTEAFF. DNA for the CDR3: TGTGCCAGCAGGGAGGGACAAGCGAACACTGAAGCTTTCTTT. J is TRBJ1-1 and V is TRBV25-1, with D possibly TRBD1 on 6 matching bases. The CDR3 covers 14 residues. Germline V lookup: CDR1 MGHDK, CDR2 SYGVNS. V gave up 6 bases and J gave up 1 base, with 12 bases separating them.